The source of this TCR beta chain is a study of response to subunit inactivated influenza vaccine. Regarding the study as a whole: The authors offered the suggestion that each seasonal influenza vaccination recruits few new T cells.

The germline CDR1 and CDR2 sequences are SGHRS and YFSETQ. Trimming left V 2 bases short and J 5 bases short, with 16 bases between. The CDR3 covers 15 residues. On this clonotype: Antigen: not known.

MiXCR, run by TCRdb on the RT-PCR reads, gives a single entry per CDR3 protein. The sample has about 700,000 distinct CDR3 sequences; about 15% are singletons. The sequence was collected from a man aged 45-65 years who received an inactivated influenza vaccine. The sequences come from PBMCs from blood, collected around 14 days before vaccination. The chain has TRBV5-1 and TRBJ2-5; a weak D match, TRBD2 (5 bases). The CDR3 protein is CASSFTRVLQETQYF. The DNA for the CDR3 is TGCGCCAGCAGCTTTACTAGGGTCCTTCAGGAGACCCAGTACTTC.